What follows are 5 T cell receptor beta chains derived from one specimen sequenced in a study of OX40 agonist ivuxolimab in advanced cancers. This table comes from immunoSEQ multiplex PCR, and its TCRdb copy is limited to in-frame clones, with some not included. This table holds 65,000 to 80,000 clones, about 90% found once. The input for sequencing was CD4+ or CD8+ T cells sorted from blood, taken in a trial of the OX40 agonist ivuxolimab. These receptors were obtained from an adult with an advanced solid tumor such as melanoma, head and neck, liver or kidney cancer.

On this clone: An end of the junction differs from the germline gene, which may be a read error. The rearrangement uses TRBV5-1 and TRBJ1-1, with no clear D. The CDR3 length is 13 residues. Germline V gene data show CDR1 as SGHRS and CDR2 as YFSETQ. The CDR3 region is CASSLIRDTEAFF. The DNA for the CDR3 is TGTGCCAGCAGCTTAATTCGGGACACTGAAGCTTTCTTT.

The chain recombines TRBV18 with TRBJ2-7, with 12 bases fitting TRBD2. This CDR3 is 15 amino acids long. J lost 3 bases, V lost 3 bases, and 3 bases had no gene match. Germline V gene lookup returns CDR1 KGHSH and CDR2 LQKENI. CDR3 DNA sequence: TGTGCCAGCTCACCGAGGGGACTAGCGGGCTACGAGCAGTACTTC. As protein: CASSPRGLAGYEQYF. The entire variable domain, with the rest obtained from reference TRBV18 and TRBJ2-7, is as follows: NAGVMQNPRHLVRRRGQEARLRCSPMKGHSHVYWYRQLPEEGLKFMVYLQKENIIDESGMPKERFSAEFPKEGPSILRIQQVVRGDSAAYFCASSPRGLAGYEQYFGPGTRLTVT.

In DNA form, the CDR3 reads TGTGCCAGCAGTCTGTCTACCTACAGGGAAAGAAAAAACGAGCAGTACTTC. This gives the protein CASSLSTYRERKNEQYF. The chain recombines TRBV4-2 with TRBJ2-7; D may be TRBD1 (6 bases). Trimming shortened V by 6 bases and J by 5 bases, and 26 bases separated the two germline ends. Per germline, CDR1 LGHNA and CDR2 YNFKEQ. This CDR3 has 17 amino acids.

To note about this clone: Additional DNA sequences in this sample encode the identical CDR3. The chain couples TRBV7-9 to TRBJ2-2; no firm D call. Looked up from germline, CDR1 is SEHNR and CDR2 is FQNEAQ (reference sequence). The CDR3 runs 14 residues. V lost 1 base and J 1 base, leaving 4 bases between the germline ends. The CDR3 region has the DNA TGTGCCAGCAGCTTAGTCGGGAACACCGGGGAGCTGTTTTTT. It translates to CASSLVGNTGELFF.

The rearrangement links TRBV30 to TRBJ1-5; 8 nucleotides line up with TRBD1. The trim removed 2 bases at V and 7 bases at J, leaving 4 bases unmatched. CDR1 and CDR2 (germline): GTSNPN, SVGIG (reference sequence). The length of the CDR3 is 13 residues. CDR3 loop: CAWSSQGEQPQHF. CDR3 nucleotide sequence: TGTGCCTGGAGTTCACAGGGGGAGCAGCCCCAGCATTTT. The variable domain in full, with the rest retrieved from reference TRBV30 and TRBJ1-5, is SQTIHQWPATLVQPVGSPLSLECTVEGTSNPNLYWYRQAAGRGLQLLFYSVGIGQISSEVPQNLSASRPQDRQFILSSKKLLLSDSGFYLCAWSSQGEQPQHFGDGTRLSIL.